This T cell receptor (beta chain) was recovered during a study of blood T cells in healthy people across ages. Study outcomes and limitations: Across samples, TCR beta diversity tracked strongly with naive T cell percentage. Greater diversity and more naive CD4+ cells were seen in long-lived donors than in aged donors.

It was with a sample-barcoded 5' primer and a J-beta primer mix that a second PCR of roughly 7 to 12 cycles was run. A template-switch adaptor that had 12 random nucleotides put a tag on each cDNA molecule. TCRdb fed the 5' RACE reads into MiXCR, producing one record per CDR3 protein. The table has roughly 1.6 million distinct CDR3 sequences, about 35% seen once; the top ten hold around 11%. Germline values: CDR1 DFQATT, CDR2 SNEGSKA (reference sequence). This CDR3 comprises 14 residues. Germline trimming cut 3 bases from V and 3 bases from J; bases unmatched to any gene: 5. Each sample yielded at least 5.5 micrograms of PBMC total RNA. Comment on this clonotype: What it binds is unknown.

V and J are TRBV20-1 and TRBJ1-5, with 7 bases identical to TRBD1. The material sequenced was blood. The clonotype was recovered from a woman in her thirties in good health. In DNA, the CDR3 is TGCAGTGCTAGTCAGGGGGGGAACAATCAGCCCCAGCATTTT. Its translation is CSASQGGNNQPQHF.